This T cell receptor beta chain was sequenced during a study of blood T cell repertoires in COVID-19. Background on the study: From the United States, Italy and Spain came samples of acute and convalescent COVID-19.

The study counted Cohort 3 donors as recovered given two negative PCRs, clearance, or symptom resolution. Sequencing used immunoSEQ multiplex PCR; TCRdb keeps in-frame clones, though not all of them. The repertoire holds 230,000 or so clones, with approximately 84% as singletons. The CDR3 runs to 14 residues. Trimming cost V 4 bases and J 5 bases; bases outside gene matches: 6. Per the germline V gene, CDR1 is LNHDA and CDR2 is SQIVND (reference sequence). A few counts support this clone. Sequencing was done on a sample of PBMCs or T cells enriched from blood (not recorded which). This sequence joins TRBV19 and TRBJ2-3, with 7 bases aligning to TRBD2. The TCR was taken from a man aged 50-59 years who had recovered from COVID-19. The chain's CDR3 is CASSTGLGIDTQYF. In DNA form, the CDR3 reads TGTGCCAGTAGTACAGGACTAGGCATAGATACGCAGTATTTT.